This T cell receptor beta chain was identified in a study of shared clonotypes between healthy human individuals. A word on this clone: Its antigen is not identified.

Notes on the study in general: Richness estimates generally favored naive over memory subsets.

Sequenced by immunoSEQ multiplex PCR; TCRdb stores in-frame clones only, minus some. The sample has 230,000 or so clones, approximately 65% seen once. V was pared by 3 bases and J by 9 bases, with 4 bases of the junction left unmatched. The CDR3 has 12 residues. Germline-derived CDR1 and CDR2 are SNHLY and FYNNEI. The receptor comes from a man aged 25 to 40 in good health. The chain is built from TRBV2 and TRBJ1-1, with 7 bases lining up with TRBD1. The sequencing input was memory CD4+ T cells sorted from blood. The subset was: CD45RA-negative fraction. The CDR3 reads CASSERDSKAFF. The CDR3 DNA reads TGTGCCAGCAGTGAGCGGGACAGTAAAGCTTTCTTT.